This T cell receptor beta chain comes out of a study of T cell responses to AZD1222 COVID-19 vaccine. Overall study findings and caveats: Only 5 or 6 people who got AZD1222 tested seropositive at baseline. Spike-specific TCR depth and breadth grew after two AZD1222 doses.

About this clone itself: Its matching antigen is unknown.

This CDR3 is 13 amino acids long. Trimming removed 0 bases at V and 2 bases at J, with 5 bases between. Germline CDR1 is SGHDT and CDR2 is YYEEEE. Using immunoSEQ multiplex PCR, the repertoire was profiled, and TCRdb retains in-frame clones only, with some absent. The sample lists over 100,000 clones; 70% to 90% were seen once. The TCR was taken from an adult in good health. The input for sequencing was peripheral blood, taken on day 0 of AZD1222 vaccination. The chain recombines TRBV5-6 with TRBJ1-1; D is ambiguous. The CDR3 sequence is CASSLDTNTEAFF. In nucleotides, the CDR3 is TGTGCCAGCAGCTTGGACACAAACACTGAAGCTTTCTTT.